This T cell receptor (beta chain) came from a study of blood T cells in healthy people across ages. Next came a second PCR, run for about 6 to 11 cycles, which used a sample-barcoded 5' primer along with a J-beta primer mix. Per sample, CDR3-containing paired-end reads numbered at least 3 million. TCRdb recomputed calls from the 5' RACE reads with MiXCR, one row per CDR3 protein. The table shows approximately 1,000,000 distinct CDR3 sequences, with under 55% occurring only once. In its sample, this clonotype was seen a few times. This CDR3 is built from 16 residues. Germline V CDR1 and CDR2: DFQATT, SNEGSKA (reference sequence). Trimming removed 0 bases from V and 4 bases from J, with 15 bases in between.

V gene TRBV20-1 combines with J gene TRBJ1-4, with unresolved D. This sequence was found in a woman between 55 and 75 years old in good health. The sample comprised blood. Here the CDR3 DNA reads TGCAGTGCTAGAGAGAGGGTAGGGTTGGGTAATGAAAAACTGTTTTTT. Encoded protein: CSARERVGLGNEKLFF.